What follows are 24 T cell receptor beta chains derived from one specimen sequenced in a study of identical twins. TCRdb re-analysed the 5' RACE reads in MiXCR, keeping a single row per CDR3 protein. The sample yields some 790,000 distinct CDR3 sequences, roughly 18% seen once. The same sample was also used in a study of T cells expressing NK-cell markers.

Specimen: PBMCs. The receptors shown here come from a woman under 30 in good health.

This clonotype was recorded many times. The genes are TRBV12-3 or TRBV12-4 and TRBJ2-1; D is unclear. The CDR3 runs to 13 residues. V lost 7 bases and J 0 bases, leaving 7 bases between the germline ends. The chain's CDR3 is CASTRSSYNEQFF. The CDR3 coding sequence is TGTGCCAGCACTAGGAGCTCCTACAATGAGCAGTTCTTC.

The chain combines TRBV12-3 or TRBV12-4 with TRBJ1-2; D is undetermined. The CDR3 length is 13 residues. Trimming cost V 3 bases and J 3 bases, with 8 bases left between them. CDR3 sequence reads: CASSFTADYGYTF. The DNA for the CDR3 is TGTGCCAGCAGTTTTACTGCGGACTATGGCTACACCTTC.

CDR3 nucleotides: TGTGCCAGCAGCCCGGACCCGGGGAACACTGAAGCTTTCTTT. This encodes CASSPDPGNTEAFF. The chain couples TRBV7-3 to TRBJ1-1, with unresolved D. The V and J ends lost 5 bases and 1 base respectively, with 11 bases between them. Germline V CDR1 and CDR2: SGHTA, FQGTGA. This CDR3 region has 14 residues.

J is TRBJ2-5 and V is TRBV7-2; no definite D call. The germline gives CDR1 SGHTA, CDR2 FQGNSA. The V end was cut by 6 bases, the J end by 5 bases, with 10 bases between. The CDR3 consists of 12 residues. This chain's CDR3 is CASRYSRETQYF. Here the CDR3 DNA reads TGTGCCAGCAGATATTCGCGGGAGACCCAGTACTTC.

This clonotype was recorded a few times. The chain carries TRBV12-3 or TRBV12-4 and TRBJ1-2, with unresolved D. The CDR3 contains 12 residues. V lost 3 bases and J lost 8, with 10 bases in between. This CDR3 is CASSFERAGYTF. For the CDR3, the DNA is TGTGCCAGCAGTTTCGAGAGGGCCGGCTACACCTTC.

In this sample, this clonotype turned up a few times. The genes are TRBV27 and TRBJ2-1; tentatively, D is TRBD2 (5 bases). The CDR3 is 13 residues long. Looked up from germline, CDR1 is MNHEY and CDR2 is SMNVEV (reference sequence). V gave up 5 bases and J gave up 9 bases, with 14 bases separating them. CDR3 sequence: CASSPLDFPEQFF. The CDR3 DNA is TGTGCCAGCAGTCCACTGGACTTCCCTGAGCAGTTCTTC.

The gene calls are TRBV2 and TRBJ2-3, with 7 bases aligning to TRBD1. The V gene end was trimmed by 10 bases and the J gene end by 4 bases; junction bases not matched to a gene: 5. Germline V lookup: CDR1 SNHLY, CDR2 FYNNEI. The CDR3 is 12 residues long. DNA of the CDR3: TGTGCCACCCGCCAGGGGGCAGATACGCAGTATTTT. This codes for CATRQGADTQYF.

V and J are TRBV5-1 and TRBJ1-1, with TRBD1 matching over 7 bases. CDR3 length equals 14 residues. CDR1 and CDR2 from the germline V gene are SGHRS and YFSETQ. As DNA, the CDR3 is TGCGCTACGAAGGGGGCGTCAGGGAACACTGAAGCTTTCTTT. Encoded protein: CATKGASGNTEAFF. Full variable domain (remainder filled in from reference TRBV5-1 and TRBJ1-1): KAGVTQTPRYLIKTRGQQVTLSCSPISGHRSVSWYQQTPGQGLQFLFEYFSETQRNKGNFPGRFSGRQFSNSRSEMNVSTLELGDSALYLCATKGASGNTEAFFGQGTRLTVV.

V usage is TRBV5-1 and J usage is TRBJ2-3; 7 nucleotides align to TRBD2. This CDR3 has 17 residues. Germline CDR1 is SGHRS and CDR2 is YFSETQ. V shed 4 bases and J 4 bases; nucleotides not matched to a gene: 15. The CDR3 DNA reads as TGCGCCAGCAGCCCGGACGGGAGGACCAGGGCAGCAGATACGCAGTATTTT. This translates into CASSPDGRTRAADTQYF.

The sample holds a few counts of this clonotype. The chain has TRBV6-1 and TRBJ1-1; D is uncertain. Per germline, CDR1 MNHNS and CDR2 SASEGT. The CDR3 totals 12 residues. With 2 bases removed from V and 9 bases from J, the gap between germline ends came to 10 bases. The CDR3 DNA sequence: TGTGCCAGCAGTGAATCCACGGGTCAAGCTTTCTTT. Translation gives CASSESTGQAFF.

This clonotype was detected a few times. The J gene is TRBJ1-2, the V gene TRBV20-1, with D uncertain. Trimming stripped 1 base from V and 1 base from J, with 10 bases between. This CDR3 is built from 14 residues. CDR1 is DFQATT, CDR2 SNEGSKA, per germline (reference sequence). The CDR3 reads CSARGGEFNYGYTF. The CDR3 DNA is TGCAGTGCTAGAGGTGGGGAATTTAACTATGGCTACACCTTC.

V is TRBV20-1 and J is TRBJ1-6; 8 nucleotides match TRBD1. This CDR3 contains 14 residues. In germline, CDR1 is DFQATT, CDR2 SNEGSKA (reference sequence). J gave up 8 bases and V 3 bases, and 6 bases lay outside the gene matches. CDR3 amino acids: CSASRGQGDSPLHF. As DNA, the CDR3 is TGCAGTGCTAGTCGAGGACAGGGCGATTCACCCCTCCACTTT.

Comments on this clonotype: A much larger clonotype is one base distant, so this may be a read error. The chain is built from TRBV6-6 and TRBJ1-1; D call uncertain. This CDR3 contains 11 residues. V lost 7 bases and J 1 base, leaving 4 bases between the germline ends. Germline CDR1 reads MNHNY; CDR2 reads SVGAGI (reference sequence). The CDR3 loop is CASIRNTEAFF. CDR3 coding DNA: TGTGCCAGCATAAGGAACACTGAAGCTTTCTTT.

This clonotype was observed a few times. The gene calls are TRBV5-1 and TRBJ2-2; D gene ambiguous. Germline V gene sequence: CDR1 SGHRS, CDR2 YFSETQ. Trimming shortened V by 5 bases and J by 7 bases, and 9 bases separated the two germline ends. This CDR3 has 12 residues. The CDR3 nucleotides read TGCGCCAGCAGAACGGTGGACGGGGAGCTGTTTTTT. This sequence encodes CASRTVDGELFF.

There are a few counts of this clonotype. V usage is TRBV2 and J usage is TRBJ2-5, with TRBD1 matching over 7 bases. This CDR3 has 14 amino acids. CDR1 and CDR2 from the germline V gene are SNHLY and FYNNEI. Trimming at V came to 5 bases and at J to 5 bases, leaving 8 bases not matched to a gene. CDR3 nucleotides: TGTGCCAGCAGTCCCTCCGGGACAGAGGAGACCCAGTACTTC. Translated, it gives CASSPSGTEETQYF.

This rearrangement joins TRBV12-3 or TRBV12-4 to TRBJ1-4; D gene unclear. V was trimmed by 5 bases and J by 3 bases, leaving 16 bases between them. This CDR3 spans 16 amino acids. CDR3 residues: CASSPRHTGSNEKLFF. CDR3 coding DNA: TGTGCCAGCAGTCCCAGACACACTGGATCTAATGAAAAACTGTTTTTT.

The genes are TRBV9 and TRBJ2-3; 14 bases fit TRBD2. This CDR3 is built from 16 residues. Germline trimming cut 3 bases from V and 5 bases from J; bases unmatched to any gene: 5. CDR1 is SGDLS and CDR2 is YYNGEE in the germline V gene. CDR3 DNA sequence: TGTGCCAGCAGCGGAGGACTAGCGGGAGGCGAAGATACGCAGTATTTT. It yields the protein CASSGGLAGGEDTQYF.

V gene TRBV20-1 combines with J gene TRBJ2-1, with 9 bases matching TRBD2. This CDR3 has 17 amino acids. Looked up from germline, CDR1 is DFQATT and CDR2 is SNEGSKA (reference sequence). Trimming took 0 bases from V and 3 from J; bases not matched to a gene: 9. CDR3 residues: CSARDWASGIIYNEQFF. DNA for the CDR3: TGCAGTGCTAGAGATTGGGCTAGCGGGATCATCTACAATGAGCAGTTCTTC.

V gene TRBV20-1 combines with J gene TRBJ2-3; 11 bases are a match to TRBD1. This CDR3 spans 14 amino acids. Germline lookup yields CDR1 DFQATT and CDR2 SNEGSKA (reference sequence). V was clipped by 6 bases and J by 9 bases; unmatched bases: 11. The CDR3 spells CSAPPGQGGGTQYF. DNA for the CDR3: TGCAGTGCACCGCCGGGACAGGGGGGAGGAACGCAGTATTTT.

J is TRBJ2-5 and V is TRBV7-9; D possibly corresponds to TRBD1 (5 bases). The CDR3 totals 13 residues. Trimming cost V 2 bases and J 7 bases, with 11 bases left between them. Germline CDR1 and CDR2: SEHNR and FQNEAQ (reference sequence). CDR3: CASSLQGAATQYF. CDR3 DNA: TGTGCCAGCAGCTTACAAGGGGCGGCGACCCAGTACTTC.

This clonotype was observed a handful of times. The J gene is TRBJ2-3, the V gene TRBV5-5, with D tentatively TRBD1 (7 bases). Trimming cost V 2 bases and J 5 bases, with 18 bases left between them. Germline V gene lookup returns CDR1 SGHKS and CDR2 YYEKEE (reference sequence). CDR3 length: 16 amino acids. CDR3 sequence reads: CASSFPRRQGGDTQYF. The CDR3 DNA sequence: TGTGCCAGCAGCTTCCCCCGTCGACAGGGAGGAGATACGCAGTATTTT.

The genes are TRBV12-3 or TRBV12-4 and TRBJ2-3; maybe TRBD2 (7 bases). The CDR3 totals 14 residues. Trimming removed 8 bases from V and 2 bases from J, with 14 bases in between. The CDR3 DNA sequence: TGTGCCAGCGGGGGGGGCGGATACACAGATACGCAGTATTTT. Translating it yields CASGGGGYTDTQYF.

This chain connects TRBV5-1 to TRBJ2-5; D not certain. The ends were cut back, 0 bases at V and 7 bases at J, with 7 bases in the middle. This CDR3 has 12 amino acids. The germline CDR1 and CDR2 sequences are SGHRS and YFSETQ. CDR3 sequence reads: CASSLGQATQYF. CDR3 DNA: TGCGCCAGCAGCTTGGGGCAGGCGACCCAGTACTTC. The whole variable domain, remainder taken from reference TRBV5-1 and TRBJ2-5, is KAGVTQTPRYLIKTRGQQVTLSCSPISGHRSVSWYQQTPGQGLQFLFEYFSETQRNKGNFPGRFSGRQFSNSRSEMNVSTLELGDSALYLCASSLGQATQYFGPGTRLLVL.

CDR3 nucleotides: TGCAGCGTTAATAAGGACAGTAACACTGAAGCTTTCTTT. Translating gives CSVNKDSNTEAFF. V gene TRBV29-1 combines with J gene TRBJ1-1, with D possibly matching TRBD1 (6 bases). Germline V CDR1 and CDR2: SQVTM, ANQGSEA. V lost 5 bases, J lost 2 bases, and 12 bases lay in between. The CDR3 length is 13 residues.